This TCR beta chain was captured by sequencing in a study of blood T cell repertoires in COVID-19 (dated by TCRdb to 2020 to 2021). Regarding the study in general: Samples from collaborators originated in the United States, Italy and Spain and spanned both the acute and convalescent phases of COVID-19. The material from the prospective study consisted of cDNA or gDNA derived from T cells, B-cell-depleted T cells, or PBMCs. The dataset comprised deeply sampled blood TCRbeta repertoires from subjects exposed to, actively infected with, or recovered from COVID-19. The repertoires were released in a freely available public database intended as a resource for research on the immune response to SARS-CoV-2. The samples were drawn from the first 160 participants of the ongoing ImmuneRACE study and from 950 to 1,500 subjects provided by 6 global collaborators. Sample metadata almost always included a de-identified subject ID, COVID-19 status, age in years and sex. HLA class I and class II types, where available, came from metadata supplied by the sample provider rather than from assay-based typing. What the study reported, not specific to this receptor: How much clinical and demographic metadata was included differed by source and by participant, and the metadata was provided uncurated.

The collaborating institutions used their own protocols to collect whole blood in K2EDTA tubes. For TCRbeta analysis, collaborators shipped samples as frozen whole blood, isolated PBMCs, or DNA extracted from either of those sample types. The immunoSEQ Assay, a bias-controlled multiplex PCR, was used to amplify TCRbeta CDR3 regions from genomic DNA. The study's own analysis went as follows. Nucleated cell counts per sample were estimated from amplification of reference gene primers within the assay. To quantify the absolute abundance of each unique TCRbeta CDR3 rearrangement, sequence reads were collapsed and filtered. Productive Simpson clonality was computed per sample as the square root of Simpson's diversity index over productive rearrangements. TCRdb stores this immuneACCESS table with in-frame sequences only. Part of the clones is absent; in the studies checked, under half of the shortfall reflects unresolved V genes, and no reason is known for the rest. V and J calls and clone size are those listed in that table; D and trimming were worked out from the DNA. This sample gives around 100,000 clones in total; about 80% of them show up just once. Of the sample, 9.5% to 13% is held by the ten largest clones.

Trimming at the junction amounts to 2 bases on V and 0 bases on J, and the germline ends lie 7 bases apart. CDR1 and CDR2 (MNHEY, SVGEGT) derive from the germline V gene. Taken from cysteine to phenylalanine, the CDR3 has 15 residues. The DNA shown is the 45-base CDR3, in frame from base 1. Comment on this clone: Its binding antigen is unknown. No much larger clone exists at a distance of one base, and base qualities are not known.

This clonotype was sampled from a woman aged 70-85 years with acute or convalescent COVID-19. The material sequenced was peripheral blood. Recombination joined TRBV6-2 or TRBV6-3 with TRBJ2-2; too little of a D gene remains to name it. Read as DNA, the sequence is TGTGCCAGCAGTTACGAACACCCGAACACCGGGGAGCTGTTTTTT. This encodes CASSYEHPNTGELFF.